This entry concerns a single TCR beta chain. The record originates from a study of blood T cell repertoires in COVID-19. Overall study context: Spain, Italy and the United States supplied samples that represented acute and convalescent COVID-19.

This CDR3 has 15 residues. Per the germline V gene, CDR1 is SGHTA and CDR2 is FQGTGA. V gave up 5 bases and J gave up 10 bases; unmatched junction bases: 16. Original data processing: It was from reference gene primer amplification that nucleated cell counts were estimated. Data came from immunoSEQ multiplex PCR; TCRdb stores just in-frame clones and leaves some out. That table supplies the V and J calls and clone size; D and trimming were determined from the DNA. The sample holds some 280,000 clones, around 86% seen once. The source material was peripheral blood. This TCR was sampled from a woman between 40 and 50 years old who had recovered from COVID-19. The chain joins TRBV7-3 to TRBJ2-7, with 8 bases matching TRBD1. The CDR3 region is CASSAGTGSYERQYF. CDR3 nucleotide sequence: TGTGCCAGCAGCGCCGGGACAGGCAGCTACGAGCGTCAGTACTTC.